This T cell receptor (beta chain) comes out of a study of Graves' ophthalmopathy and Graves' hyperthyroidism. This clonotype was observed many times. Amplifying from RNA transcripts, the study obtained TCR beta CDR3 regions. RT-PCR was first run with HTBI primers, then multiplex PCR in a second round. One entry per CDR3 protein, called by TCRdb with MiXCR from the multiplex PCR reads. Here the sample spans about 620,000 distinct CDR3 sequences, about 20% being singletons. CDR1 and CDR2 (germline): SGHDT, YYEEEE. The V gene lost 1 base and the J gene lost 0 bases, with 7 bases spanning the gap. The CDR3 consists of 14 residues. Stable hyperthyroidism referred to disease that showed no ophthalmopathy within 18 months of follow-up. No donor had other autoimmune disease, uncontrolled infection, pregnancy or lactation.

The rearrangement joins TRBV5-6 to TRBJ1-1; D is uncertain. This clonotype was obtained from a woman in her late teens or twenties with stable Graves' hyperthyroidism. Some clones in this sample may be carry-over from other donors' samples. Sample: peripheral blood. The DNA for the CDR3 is TGTGCCAGCAGCTTGTACGGTGTGAACACTGAAGCTTTCTTT. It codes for CASSLYGVNTEAFF. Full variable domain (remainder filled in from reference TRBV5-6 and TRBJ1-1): DAGVTQSPTHLIKTRGQQVTLRCSPKSGHDTVSWYQQALGQGPQFIFQYYEEEERQRGNFPDRFSGHQFPNYSSELNVNALLLGDSALYLCASSLYGVNTEAFFGQGTRLTVV.